These T cell receptor beta chains were read from a single sample in a study of cytotoxic CD8 clonotypes in ibrutinib-treated CLL. Sequencing was performed with immunoSEQ multiplex PCR; in TCRdb, only in-frame clones are kept and a portion is missing. The sample consists of roughly 220,000 clones, over 65% of them appearing once. Source: PBMCs, taken after 12 months of ibrutinib treatment. These receptors were taken from a human donor with chronic lymphocytic leukemia. Each CDR3 is given with its conserved first and last residue. The order of the fields is J gene, V gene, D gene, CDR3 protein. D genes are given only for firm matches.

J: TRBJ1-5; V: TRBV6-1; D: NA; CDR3: CASSDIGMGNQPQHF
J: TRBJ1-4; V: TRBV9; D: TRBD1; CDR3: CASSLLTGGTNEKLFF
J: TRBJ1-1; V: TRBV25-1; D: NA; CDR3: CASTQPREGRAEAFF
J: TRBJ2-7; V: TRBV30; D: TRBD2; CDR3: CAWSAGGGQYF
J: TRBJ1-4; V: TRBV28; D: NA; CDR3: CASSLRGSTRGKLFF
J: TRBJ1-1; V: TRBV4-3; D: NA; CDR3: CASSQGRHTEAFF
J: TRBJ2-5; V: TRBV6-5; D: NA; CDR3: CASSYRGSEGETQYF
J: TRBJ1-5; V: TRBV30; D: TRBD1; CDR3: CAWNAGQFQPQHF
J: TRBJ2-7; V: TRBV30; D: NA; CDR3: CAWSGGLYDEQYF
J: TRBJ2-5; V: TRBV6-5; D: NA; CDR3: CASSYVGTQYF
J: TRBJ1-5; V: TRBV19; D: NA; CDR3: CASRGRENNQPQHF
J: TRBJ1-4; V: TRBV5-1; D: TRBD1; CDR3: CASSLLGQGAEKLFF
J: TRBJ2-7; V: TRBV30; D: NA; CDR3: CAWGRGVPLYEQYF
J: TRBJ2-6; V: TRBV19; D: NA; CDR3: CASSDDSSGANVLTF
J: TRBJ2-7; V: TRBV30; D: TRBD1; CDR3: CAWSKETGAHEQYF
J: TRBJ2-1; V: TRBV2; D: NA; CDR3: CASSDRDLYNEQFF
J: TRBJ2-7; V: TRBV11-2; D: TRBD1; CDR3: CASSLTGTGGYEQYF
J: TRBJ2-7; V: TRBV6-5; D: NA; CDR3: CASGPQGTYEQYF
J: TRBJ1-1; V: TRBV29-1; D: TRBD1; CDR3: CSVVGQSLSEAFF
J: TRBJ1-1; V: TRBV30; D: TRBD1; CDR3: CAWSGQGRTEAFF
J: TRBJ2-7; V: TRBV7-2; D: NA; CDR3: CASSFSRGYEQYF
J: TRBJ1-2; V: TRBV6-1; D: NA; CDR3: CASSEKGLYGYTF
J: TRBJ1-5; V: TRBV25-1; D: TRBD1; CDR3: CATSDRAYNQPQHF
J: TRBJ1-1; V: TRBV29-1; D: NA; CDR3: CSVEYTEAFF
J: TRBJ2-5; V: TRBV9; D: NA; CDR3: CASSVAGEYGETQYF